The 8 T cell receptor beta chains in this list originate from one sample, sequenced in a study of CD8+ T cells in alopecia areata. As for treatment: oral pan-JAK inhibitor, 5-10 mg twice daily. cDNA serving as the sequencing template came from extracted, reverse transcribed RNA. Only in-frame clones appear in the TCRdb table, and some are missing; sequencing was by immunoSEQ multiplex PCR. Of about 200,000 clones listed, roughly 70% are singletons. Source: CD4+ T cells sorted from blood, taken around week 50, from a patient treated with tofacitinib. The receptors shown here come from a human donor with alopecia areata.

This clone was found a few times. The gene calls are TRBV6-6 and TRBJ2-6; D is possibly TRBD1 (5 bases). Germline V gene lookup returns CDR1 MNHNY and CDR2 SVGAGI (reference sequence). The V gene lost 5 bases and the J gene lost 4 bases, with 12 bases spanning the gap. The CDR3 extends over 15 amino acids. CDR3 region: CASSQGVSGANVLTF. The CDR3 bases are TGTGCCAGCAGTCAAGGGGTTTCCGGGGCCAACGTCCTGACTTTC.

The chain uses TRBV5-1 and TRBJ1-1; weak D call: TRBD1 (5 bases). The CDR3 length is 15 residues. Germline CDR1 SGHRS, CDR2 YFSETQ. Between the trimmed V and J ends, which lost 0 bases and 5 bases, there was a span of 14 bases. Here the CDR3 reads CASSLAQGGGTEAFF. The CDR3 DNA reads TGCGCCAGCAGCTTGGCCCAGGGAGGTGGAACTGAAGCTTTCTTT.

The count of this clone is one. This chain uses TRBV29-1 with TRBJ2-1; TRBD2 aligns across 13 bases. The CDR3 is 14 amino acids. CDR1 SQVTM and CDR2 ANQGSEA come from the germline V gene. V gave up 5 bases and J gave up 7 bases; unmatched junction bases: 5. The CDR3 DNA is TGCAGCGTTTTACCGGGACTAGCGGGGAATGAGCAGTTCTTC. This sequence encodes CSVLPGLAGNEQFF.

This clone was seen only a few times. The chain employs TRBV29-1 and TRBJ1-2, with D possibly TRBD1 on 6 matching bases. Trimming removed 0 bases from V and 7 bases from J, with 12 bases in between. Per the germline V gene, CDR1 is SQVTM and CDR2 is ANQGSEA. The CDR3 contains 13 residues. The CDR3 region is CSVEDIQGAGYTF. In nucleotides, the CDR3 is TGCAGCGTTGAAGATATACAGGGAGCTGGCTACACCTTC.

This chain uses TRBV5-1 with TRBJ2-3; no definite D call. Trimming pared 0 bases from V and 7 bases from J, leaving 15 bases between. CDR1 SGHRS and CDR2 YFSETQ come from the germline V gene. This CDR3 region has 15 residues. The CDR3 DNA sequence: TGCGCCAGCAGCTTGGATACTACCGGTGCGAATACGCAGTATTTT. Amino acids: CASSLDTTGANTQYF.

The DNA for the CDR3 is TGTGCCAGCAGCCCGACAGGGAACTACGAGCAGTACTTC. This codes for CASSPTGNYEQYF. This chain links TRBV5-6 with TRBJ2-7, with 7 bases matching TRBD1. V shed 4 bases, J shed 3 bases, and the junction held 4 bases outside the gene matches. The length of the CDR3 is 13 residues. CDR1 is SGHDT, CDR2 YYEEEE, per germline.

V gene TRBV6-1 combines with J gene TRBJ2-3; 12 bases are shared with TRBD2. The junction had 10 bases not matched to a gene; V was cut back by 4 bases and J by 5 bases. This CDR3 region has 17 residues. Per the germline V gene, CDR1 is MNHNS and CDR2 is SASEGT. The CDR3 sequence is CASSGDLAGGPLDTQYF. Written as DNA, the CDR3 is TGTGCCAGCAGTGGGGATCTAGCGGGGGGGCCTCTAGATACGCAGTATTTT.

This clone has a handful of counts. The sample carries other DNA sequences with the same CDR3. The V and J genes are TRBV9 and TRBJ1-4; 7 bases match TRBD1. CDR1 is SGDLS, CDR2 YYNGEE, per germline. Trimming at V came to 2 bases and at J to 3 bases, leaving 1 base not matched to a gene. This CDR3 comprises 14 residues. CDR3 protein: CASSVGQSNEKLFF. The CDR3 DNA sequence: TGTGCCAGCAGCGTGGGACAGTCTAATGAAAAACTGTTTTTT. The variable domain in full, with the rest retrieved from reference TRBV9 and TRBJ1-4, is DSGVTQTPKHLITATGQRVTLRCSPRSGDLSVYWYQQSLDQGLQFLIQYYNGEERAKGNILERFSAQQFPDLHSELNLSSLELGDSALYFCASSVGQSNEKLFFGSGTQLSVL.